This TCR beta chain was sequenced during a study of T cell clonotyping in hematopoietic cell transplantation (dated by TCRdb to the early 2020s). For the wider study: Pretransplant recipient samples were obtained after cytoreduction. Recruitment of patients was conducted between September 2015 and January 2017, and follow-up was continued until late 2020 or death. In the study, 140 or so blood samples were gathered from roughly 40 consecutive transplant recipients and their related donors.

Regarding this clone: The target of this receptor is not known. No per-base quality is available; no much larger clone lies one base away.

What the research found in general, with its limitations: After transplant, TCR diversity in recipients dropped, and pathologically expanded clonotypes increased progressively from day 30 to day 180. Broader posttransplant TCR repertoire diversity was predicted by donor and pretransplant recipient Inverse Simpson Index values. The sample size was limited, and CD4 and CD8 repertoire contributions could not be separated because cells were not sorted. Recipient repertoires showed only a small fraction of overlap with donor repertoires, and over 97% appeared de novo at the given depth.

The CDR3 runs 14 residues from the cysteine to the phenylalanine. The entry retains the CDR3 DNA only, 42 bases that are in frame from base 1. The germline V gene supplies CDR1 SGHVS and CDR2 FQNEAQ. V and J are truncated by 5 bases and 7 bases respectively, leaving an intervening sequence of 18 bases. Per the publication, the time point label means: recipient sample about 28 days before transplant, after cytoreduction. Blood from recipients was drawn roughly 28 days before transplant, then again at days 30, 100 and 180 after transplant. Nuclei Lysis Solution was used to extract genomic DNA from fresh or cryopreserved unfractionated peripheral blood mononuclear cells. TCR beta CDR3 regions were amplified from genomic DNA with the immunoSEQ assay, a bias-controlled multiplex PCR using V- and J-specific primers. A second PCR step added a proprietary barcode and Illumina adapter sequences to the CDR3 amplicons. An Illumina MiSeq instrument was used for sequencing of the CDR3 libraries. Under the source paper's analysis protocol: Export and quality control were performed with immunoSEQ Analyzer 3.0, and downstream analyses were performed with R Bioconductor and Immunarch. Only productive rearrangements in the normalized downsampled data set went into calculating the repertoire metrics. Clonotypes larger than 5 templates in the normalized cohort were defined as pathologically expanded. The Inverse Simpson Index was used to measure repertoire diversity. To capture all clonotypes, the CMV-specificity analyses were run on the non-normalized data set. The table was pulled from immuneACCESS by TCRdb, which kept in-frame rearrangements only. Such tables lose some clones; where checked, under half of the loss comes from unresolved V genes, and the rest has no known cause. That table furnishes V, J and clone size, whereas the DNA furnished D and trimming. Present in this sample are about 7,100 clones, around nine tenths of which were seen just once. Together, the top ten hold 7% to 8.5% of the sample.

The sequence derives from a man between 60 and 70 years old with acute myeloid leukemia. Some clones in this sample may be carry-over from other donors' samples. Recombination connected TRBV7-8 to TRBJ2-7; perhaps TRBD2 is the D gene, with 6 bases matching. The specimen was peripheral blood mononuclear cells, collected before stem cell transplant. CDR3 reads: CASSRLGGGLEQYF. The DNA sequence is given as TGTGCCAGCAGCCGCTTAGGTGGAGGGTTGGAGCAGTACTTC.